The clone carrying this T cell receptor (beta chain) was observed once. This specimen belongs to a study of shared T cell receptors in the human thymus. Measured with immunoSEQ multiplex PCR; TCRdb has only the in-frame clones, and not every one. The data contain about 500,000 clones, around 78% of them singletons. J gave up 4 bases and V 0 bases, and 13 bases lay outside the gene matches. This CDR3 has 18 residues. Germline CDR1 and CDR2: SQVTM and ANQGSEA. These sequences were also reported in another study, on human thymus T cells. That paper states: What appeared biased in thymic and blood repertoires was the usage of V and J genes.

What was sequenced was thymocytes. J is TRBJ2-1 and V is TRBV29-1; 9 bases match TRBD2. This clonotype was obtained from a boy under three years old with a congenital heart defect. CDR3: CSVEDSPVRGRAYNEQFF. The DNA of the CDR3 is TGCAGCGTTGAAGATAGCCCGGTCCGCGGGAGGGCTTACAATGAGCAGTTCTTC.